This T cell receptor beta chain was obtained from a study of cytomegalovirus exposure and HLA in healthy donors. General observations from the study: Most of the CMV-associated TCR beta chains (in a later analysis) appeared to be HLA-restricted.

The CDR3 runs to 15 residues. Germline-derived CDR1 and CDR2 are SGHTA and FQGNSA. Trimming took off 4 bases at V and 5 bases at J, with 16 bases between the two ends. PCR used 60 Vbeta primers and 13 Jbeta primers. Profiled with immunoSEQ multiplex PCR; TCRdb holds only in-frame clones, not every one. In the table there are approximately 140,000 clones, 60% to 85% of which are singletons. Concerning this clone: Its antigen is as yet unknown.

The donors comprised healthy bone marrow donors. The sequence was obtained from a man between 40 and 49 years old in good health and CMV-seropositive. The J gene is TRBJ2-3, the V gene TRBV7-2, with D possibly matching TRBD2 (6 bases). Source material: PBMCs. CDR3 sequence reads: CASSSVGGARDTQYF. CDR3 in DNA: TGTGCCAGCAGCTCCGTGGGGGGAGCTAGAGATACGCAGTATTTT.